These 4 T cell receptor beta chains were all obtained from the same sample, sequenced in a study of blood T cell repertoires in COVID-19. The data were produced by immunoSEQ multiplex PCR, yet TCRdb's version contains in-frame clones alone and is incomplete. The repertoire includes 150,000 or so clones, approximately 80% of them detected once, and about 12% sits in the top ten. The sequenced sample consisted of peripheral blood. Receptor source: a woman in her sixties with COVID-19, enrolled during active disease.

The chain combines TRBV5-1 with TRBJ1-3; D not resolved. CDR1 and CDR2 (germline): SGHRS, YFSETQ. This CDR3 is built from 15 residues. The V end was cut by 4 bases, the J end by 0 bases, with 11 bases between. CDR3 bases: TGCGCCAGCAGCCCCCGACTGTTCTCTGGAAACACCATATATTTT. Protein: CASSPRLFSGNTIYF.

The V and J genes are TRBV2 and TRBJ2-5; D may be TRBD1 (5 bases). Germline CDR1 is SNHLY and CDR2 is FYNNEI. V lost 10 bases to trimming and J lost 2 bases, with 14 bases between them. The CDR3 runs to 13 residues. The CDR3 loop reads CAIFSTGQETQYF. CDR3 DNA: TGTGCCATCTTTTCAACAGGACAAGAGACCCAGTACTTC.

This chain uses TRBV7-9 with TRBJ1-2; 8 positions agree with TRBD1. The CDR3 sequence is 15 residues long. J gave up 8 bases and V 5 bases, and 13 bases lay outside the gene matches. Looked up from germline, CDR1 is SEHNR and CDR2 is FQNEAQ (reference sequence). CDR3 bases: TGTGCCAGCAGCCCCCAGGACAGGGTTCTGCGAGGCTACACCTTC. Translated, it gives CASSPQDRVLRGYTF.

At least ten counts were recorded for this clone. The gene calls are TRBV6-1 and TRBJ1-5; D gene uncertain. Between the trimmed V and J ends, which lost 3 bases and 1 base, there was a span of 4 bases. This CDR3 comprises 13 residues. Germline V gene lookup returns CDR1 MNHNS and CDR2 SASEGT. The CDR3 sequence: CASSEGSNQPQHF. CDR3 sequence (DNA): TGTGCCAGCAGTGAGGGCAGCAATCAGCCCCAGCATTTT.